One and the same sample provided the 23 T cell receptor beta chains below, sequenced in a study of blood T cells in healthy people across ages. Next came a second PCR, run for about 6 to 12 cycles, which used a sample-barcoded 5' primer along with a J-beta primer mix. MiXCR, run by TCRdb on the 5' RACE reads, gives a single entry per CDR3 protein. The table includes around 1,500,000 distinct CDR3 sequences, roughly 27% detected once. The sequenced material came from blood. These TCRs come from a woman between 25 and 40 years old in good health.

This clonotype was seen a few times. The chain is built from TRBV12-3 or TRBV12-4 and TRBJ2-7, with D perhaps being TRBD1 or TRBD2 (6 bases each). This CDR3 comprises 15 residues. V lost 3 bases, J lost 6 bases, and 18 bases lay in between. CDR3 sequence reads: CASSFTSSGEVEQYF. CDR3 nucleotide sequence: TGTGCCAGCAGTTTTACGTCTTCAGGGGAGGTCGAGCAGTACTTC.

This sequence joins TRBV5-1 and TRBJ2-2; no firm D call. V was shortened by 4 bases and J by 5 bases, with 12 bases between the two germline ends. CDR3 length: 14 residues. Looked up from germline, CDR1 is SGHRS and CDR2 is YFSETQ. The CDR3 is CASSLQSSTGELFF. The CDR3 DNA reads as TGCGCCAGCAGCCTTCAGAGTTCGACCGGGGAGCTGTTTTTT.

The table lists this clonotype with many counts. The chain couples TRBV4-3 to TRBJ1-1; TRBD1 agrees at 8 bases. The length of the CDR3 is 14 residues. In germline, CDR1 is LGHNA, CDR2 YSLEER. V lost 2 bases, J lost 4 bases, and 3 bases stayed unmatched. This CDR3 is CASSQRDRGTEAFF. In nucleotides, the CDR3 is TGCGCCAGCAGCCAACGAGACAGGGGCACTGAAGCTTTCTTT.

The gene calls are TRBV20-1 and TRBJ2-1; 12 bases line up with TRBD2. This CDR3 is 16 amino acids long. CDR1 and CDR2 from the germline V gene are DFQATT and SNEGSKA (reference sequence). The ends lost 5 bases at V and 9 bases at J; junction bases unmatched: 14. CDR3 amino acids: CSAFPFSTSGRSEQFF. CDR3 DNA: TGCAGTGCTTTCCCCTTTTCGACTAGCGGGAGAAGTGAGCAGTTCTTC.

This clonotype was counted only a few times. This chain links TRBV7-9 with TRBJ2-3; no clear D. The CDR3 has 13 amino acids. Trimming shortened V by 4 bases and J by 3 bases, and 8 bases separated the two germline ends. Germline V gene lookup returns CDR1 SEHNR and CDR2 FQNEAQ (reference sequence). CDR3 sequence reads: CASSSPRTDTQYF. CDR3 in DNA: TGTGCCAGCAGCTCTCCTCGTACAGATACGCAGTATTTT.

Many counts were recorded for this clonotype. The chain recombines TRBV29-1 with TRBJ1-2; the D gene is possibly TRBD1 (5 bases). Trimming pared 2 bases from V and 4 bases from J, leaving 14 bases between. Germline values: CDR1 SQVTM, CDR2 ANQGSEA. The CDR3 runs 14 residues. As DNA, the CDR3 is TGCAGCGTTGAATTCGGGGCCGGGGGCTATGGCTACACCTTC. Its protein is CSVEFGAGGYGYTF.

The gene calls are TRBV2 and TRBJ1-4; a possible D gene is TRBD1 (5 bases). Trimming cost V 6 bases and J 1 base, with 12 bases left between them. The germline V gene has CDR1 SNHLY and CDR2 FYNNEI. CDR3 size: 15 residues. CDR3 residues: CASRTQQETNEKLFF. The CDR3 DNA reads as TGTGCCAGCAGGACCCAACAGGAAACTAATGAAAAACTGTTTTTT. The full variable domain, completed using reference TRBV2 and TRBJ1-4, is EPEVTQTPSHQVTQMGQEVILRCVPISNHLYFYWYRQILGQKVEFLVSFYNNEISEKSEIFDDQFSVERPDGSNFTLKIRSTKLEDSAMYFCASRTQQETNEKLFFGSGTQLSVL.

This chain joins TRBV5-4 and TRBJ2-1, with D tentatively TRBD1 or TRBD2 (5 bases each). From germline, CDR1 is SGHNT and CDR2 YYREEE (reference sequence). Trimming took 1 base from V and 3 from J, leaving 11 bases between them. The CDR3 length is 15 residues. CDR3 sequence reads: CASSLPGTIYNEQFF. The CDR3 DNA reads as TGTGCCAGCAGCTTGCCGGGGACGATCTACAATGAGCAGTTCTTC.

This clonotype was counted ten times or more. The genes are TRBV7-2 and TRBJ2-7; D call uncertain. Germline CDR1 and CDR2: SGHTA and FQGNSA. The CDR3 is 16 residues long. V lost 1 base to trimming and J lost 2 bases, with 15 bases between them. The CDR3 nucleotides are TGTGCCAGCAGCTTAGACCCCAGCCGGGCGACCTACGAGCAGTACTTC. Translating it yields CASSLDPSRATYEQYF. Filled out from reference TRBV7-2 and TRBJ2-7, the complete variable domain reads GAGVSQSPSNKVTEKGKDVELRCDPISGHTALYWYRQSLGQGLEFLIYFQGNSAPDKSGLPSDRFSAERTGGSVSTLTIQRTQQEDSAVYLCASSLDPSRATYEQYFGPGTRLTVT.

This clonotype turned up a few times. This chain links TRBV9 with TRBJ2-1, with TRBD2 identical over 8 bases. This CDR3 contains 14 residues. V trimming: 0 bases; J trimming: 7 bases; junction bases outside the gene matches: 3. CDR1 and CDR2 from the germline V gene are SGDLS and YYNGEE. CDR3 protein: CASSVDGGDNEQFF. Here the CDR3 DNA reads TGTGCCAGCAGCGTAGACGGGGGGGATAATGAGCAGTTCTTC. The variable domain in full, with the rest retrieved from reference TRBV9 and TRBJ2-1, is DSGVTQTPKHLITATGQRVTLRCSPRSGDLSVYWYQQSLDQGLQFLIQYYNGEERAKGNILERFSAQQFPDLHSELNLSSLELGDSALYFCASSVDGGDNEQFFGPGTRLTVL.

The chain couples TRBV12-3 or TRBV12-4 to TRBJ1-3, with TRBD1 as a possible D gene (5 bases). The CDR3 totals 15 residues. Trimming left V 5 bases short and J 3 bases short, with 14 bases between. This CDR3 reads CASSGWQGGGNTIYF. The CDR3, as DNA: TGTGCCAGCAGTGGCTGGCAGGGCGGTGGAAACACCATATATTTT.

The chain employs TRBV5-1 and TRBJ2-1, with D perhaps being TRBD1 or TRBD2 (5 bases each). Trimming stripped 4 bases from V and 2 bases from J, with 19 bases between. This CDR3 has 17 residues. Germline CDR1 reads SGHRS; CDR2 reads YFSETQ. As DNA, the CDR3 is TGCGCCAGCAGCCGCTCACCATCGGGGACGGCCTACAATGAGCAGTTCTTC. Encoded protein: CASSRSPSGTAYNEQFF.

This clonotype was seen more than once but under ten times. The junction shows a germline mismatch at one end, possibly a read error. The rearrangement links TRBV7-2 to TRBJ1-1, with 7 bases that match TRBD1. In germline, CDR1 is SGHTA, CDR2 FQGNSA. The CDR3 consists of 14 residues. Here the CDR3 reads CASRQGSPNTEVFF. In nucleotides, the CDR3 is TGTGCCAGCAGACAGGGGTCTCCGAACACTGAAGTTTTCTTT.

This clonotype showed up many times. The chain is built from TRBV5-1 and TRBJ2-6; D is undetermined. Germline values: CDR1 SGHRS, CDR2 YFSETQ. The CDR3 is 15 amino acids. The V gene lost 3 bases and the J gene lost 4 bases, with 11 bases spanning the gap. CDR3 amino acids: CASSSVASGANVLTF. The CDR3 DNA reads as TGCGCCAGCAGCTCTGTAGCTTCCGGGGCCAACGTCCTGACTTTC.

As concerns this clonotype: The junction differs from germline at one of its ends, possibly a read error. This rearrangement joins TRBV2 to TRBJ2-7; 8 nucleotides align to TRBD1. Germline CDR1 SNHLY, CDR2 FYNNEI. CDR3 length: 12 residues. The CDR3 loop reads CVSRDRSNEQYF. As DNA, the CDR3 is TGTGTCAGCAGGGACAGGTCTAACGAGCAGTATTTC.

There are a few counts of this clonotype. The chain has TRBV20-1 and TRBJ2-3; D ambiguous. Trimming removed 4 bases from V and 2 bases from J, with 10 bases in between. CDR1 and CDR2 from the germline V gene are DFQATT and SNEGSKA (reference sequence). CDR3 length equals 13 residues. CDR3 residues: CSAISDNTDTQYF. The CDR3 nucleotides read TGCAGTGCTATAAGTGACAACACAGATACGCAGTATTTT.

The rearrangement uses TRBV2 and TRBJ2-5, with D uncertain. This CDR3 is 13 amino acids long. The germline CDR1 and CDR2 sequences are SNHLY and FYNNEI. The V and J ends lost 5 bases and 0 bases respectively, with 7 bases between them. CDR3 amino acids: CASSIENQETQYF. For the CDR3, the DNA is TGTGCCAGCAGTATAGAGAACCAAGAGACCCAGTACTTC.

The CDR3 here is CASSQAGLGSTDTQYF. The CDR3 coding sequence is TGTGCCAGCAGTCAAGCGGGACTAGGGAGCACAGATACGCAGTATTTT. The chain is built from TRBV28 and TRBJ2-3; TRBD2 aligns across 8 bases. The CDR3 spans 16 residues. The V and J ends lost 5 bases and 0 bases, in that order; junction bases with no gene match: 7. Germline V lookup: CDR1 MDHEN, CDR2 SYDVKM.

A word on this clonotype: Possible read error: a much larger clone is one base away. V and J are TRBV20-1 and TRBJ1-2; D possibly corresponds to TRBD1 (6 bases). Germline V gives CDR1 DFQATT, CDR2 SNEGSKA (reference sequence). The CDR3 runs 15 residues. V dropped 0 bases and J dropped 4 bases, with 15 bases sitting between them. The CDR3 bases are TGCAGTGCTAGAGATCGGGGGGACAACGCCTATGGCTACACCTTC. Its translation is CSARDRGDNAYGYTF.

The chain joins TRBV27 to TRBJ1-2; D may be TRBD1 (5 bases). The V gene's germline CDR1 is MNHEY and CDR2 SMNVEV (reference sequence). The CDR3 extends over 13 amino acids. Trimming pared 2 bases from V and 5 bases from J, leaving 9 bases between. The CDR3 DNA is TGTGCCAGCAGTTTACGGAAGGGGTATGGCTACACCTTC. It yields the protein CASSLRKGYGYTF.

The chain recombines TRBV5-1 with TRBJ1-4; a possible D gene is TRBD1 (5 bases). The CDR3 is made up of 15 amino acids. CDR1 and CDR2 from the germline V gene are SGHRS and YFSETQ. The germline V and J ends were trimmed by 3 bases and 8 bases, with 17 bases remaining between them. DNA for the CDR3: TGCGCCAGCAGCTGGGCCGTCGGGGGTCCCGAAAAACTGTTTTTT. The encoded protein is CASSWAVGGPEKLFF.

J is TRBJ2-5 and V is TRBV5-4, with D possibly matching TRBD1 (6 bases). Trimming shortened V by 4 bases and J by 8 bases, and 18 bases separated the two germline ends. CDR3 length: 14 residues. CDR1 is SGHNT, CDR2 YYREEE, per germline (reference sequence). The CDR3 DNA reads TGTGCCAGCAGCGCGCAGACAGGTGGCGACACCCAGTACTTC. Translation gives CASSAQTGGDTQYF.

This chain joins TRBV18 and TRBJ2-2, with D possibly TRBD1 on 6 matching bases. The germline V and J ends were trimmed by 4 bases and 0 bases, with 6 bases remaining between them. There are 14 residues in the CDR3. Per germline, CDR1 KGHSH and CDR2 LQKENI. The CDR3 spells CASSRGPNTGELFF. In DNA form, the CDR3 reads TGTGCCAGCTCACGGGGGCCGAACACCGGGGAGCTGTTTTTT.